Sequencing of this TCR beta chain was carried out in a study of glioma-infiltrating T cells after dendritic cell vaccination. Clones were sequenced by immunoSEQ multiplex PCR, and TCRdb holds only the in-frame ones, with some missing. The sample records tens of thousands of clones, about 79% being singletons. V dropped 2 bases and J dropped 6; count of bases not matched to a gene: 9. This CDR3 contains 17 residues. Germline values: CDR1 LNHNV, CDR2 YYDKDF (reference sequence). This clone was recorded once. The antigen is undetermined. Time point defined: after dendritic cell vaccination, including at tumor progression/relapse. Only patients with spare fresh-frozen tumor and over two years of follow-up were included. Study-level findings and limits: Complete blood and tumor specimen sets were limited to few patients.

The receptor comes from a human donor with glioblastoma. The sequencing here drew on blood, taken after dendritic cell vaccination. The V call is TRBV15, the J call TRBJ1-4, with 10 positions matching TRBD1. The CDR3 DNA reads as TGTGCCACCAGCAGACCACGTCGGACAGGGGGGTATGAAAAACTGTTTTTT. Translated, it gives CATSRPRRTGGYEKLFF.